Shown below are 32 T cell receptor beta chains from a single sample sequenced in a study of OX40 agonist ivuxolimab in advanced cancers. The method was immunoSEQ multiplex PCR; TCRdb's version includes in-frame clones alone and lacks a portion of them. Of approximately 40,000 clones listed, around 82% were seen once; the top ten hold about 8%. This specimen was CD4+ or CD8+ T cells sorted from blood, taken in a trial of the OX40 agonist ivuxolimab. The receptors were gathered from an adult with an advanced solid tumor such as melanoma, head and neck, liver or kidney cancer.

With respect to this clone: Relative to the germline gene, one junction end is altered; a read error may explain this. CDR3 loop: CASSPRGSGVGTDTQYF. Written as DNA, the CDR3 is TGTGCCAGCAGCCCCCGAGGTAGCGGGGTAGGCACGGATACGCAGTATTTT. The V gene is TRBV7-9, the J gene TRBJ2-3; TRBD2 matches 8 bases. This CDR3 has 17 amino acids. The germline V gene has CDR1 SEHNR and CDR2 FQNEAQ (reference sequence).

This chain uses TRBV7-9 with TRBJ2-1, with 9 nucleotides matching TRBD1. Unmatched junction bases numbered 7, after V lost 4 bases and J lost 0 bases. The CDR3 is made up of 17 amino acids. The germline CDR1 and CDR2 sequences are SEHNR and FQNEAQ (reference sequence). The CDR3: CASSSPGTGSSYNEQFF. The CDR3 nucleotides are TGTGCCAGCAGCTCCCCCGGGACAGGGAGCTCCTACAATGAGCAGTTCTTC.

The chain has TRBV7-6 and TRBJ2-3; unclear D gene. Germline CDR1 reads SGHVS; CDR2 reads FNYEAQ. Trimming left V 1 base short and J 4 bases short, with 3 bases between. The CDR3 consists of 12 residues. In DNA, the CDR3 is TGTGCCAGCAGCTTAGATTCAGATACGCAGTATTTT. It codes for CASSLDSDTQYF.

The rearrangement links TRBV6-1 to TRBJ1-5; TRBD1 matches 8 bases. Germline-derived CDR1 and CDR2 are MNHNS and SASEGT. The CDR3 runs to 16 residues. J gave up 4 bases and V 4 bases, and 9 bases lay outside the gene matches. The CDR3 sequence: CASSVVFGQGNQPQHF. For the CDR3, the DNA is TGTGCCAGCAGTGTCGTGTTTGGACAGGGTAATCAGCCCCAGCATTTT.

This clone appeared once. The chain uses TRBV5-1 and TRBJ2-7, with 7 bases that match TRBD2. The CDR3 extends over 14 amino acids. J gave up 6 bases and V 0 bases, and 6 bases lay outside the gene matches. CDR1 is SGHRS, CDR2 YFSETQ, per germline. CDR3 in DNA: TGCGCCAGCAGCTTGGACGGGAGGACCCCCGAGCAGTACTTC. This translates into CASSLDGRTPEQYF.

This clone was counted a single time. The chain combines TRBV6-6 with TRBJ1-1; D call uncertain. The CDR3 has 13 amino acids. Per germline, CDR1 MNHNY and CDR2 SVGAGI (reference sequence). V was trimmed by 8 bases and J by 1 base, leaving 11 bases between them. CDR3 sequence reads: CASLDARNTEAFF. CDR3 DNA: TGTGCCAGCCTGGACGCCCGGAACACTGAAGCTTTCTTT.

The CDR3 spells CASRRDTNYGYTF. The CDR3 coding sequence is TGTGCCAGCAGGAGGGACACTAACTATGGCTACACCTTC. This chain uses TRBV2 with TRBJ1-2; the D gene is possibly TRBD1 (6 bases). Germline assignment: CDR1 SNHLY and CDR2 FYNNEI. The CDR3 spans 13 residues. V gave up 6 bases and J gave up 0 bases, with 8 bases separating them. The whole variable domain, filled in from reference TRBV2 and TRBJ1-2, reads EPEVTQTPSHQVTQMGQEVILRCVPISNHLYFYWYRQILGQKVEFLVSFYNNEISEKSEIFDDQFSVERPDGSNFTLKIRSTKLEDSAMYFCASRRDTNYGYTFGSGTRLTVV.

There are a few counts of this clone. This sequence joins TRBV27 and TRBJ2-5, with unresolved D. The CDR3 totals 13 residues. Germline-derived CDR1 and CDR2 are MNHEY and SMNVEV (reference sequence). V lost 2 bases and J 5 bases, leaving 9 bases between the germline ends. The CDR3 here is CASSLLEAETQYF. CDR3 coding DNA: TGTGCCAGCAGTTTACTCGAAGCGGAGACCCAGTACTTC.

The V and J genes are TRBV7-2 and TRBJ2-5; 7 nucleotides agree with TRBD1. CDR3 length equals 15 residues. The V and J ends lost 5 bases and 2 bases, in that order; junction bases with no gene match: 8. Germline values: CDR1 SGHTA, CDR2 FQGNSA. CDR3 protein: CASSPQTGNQETQYF. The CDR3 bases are TGTGCCAGCAGCCCCCAGACAGGGAATCAAGAGACCCAGTACTTC.

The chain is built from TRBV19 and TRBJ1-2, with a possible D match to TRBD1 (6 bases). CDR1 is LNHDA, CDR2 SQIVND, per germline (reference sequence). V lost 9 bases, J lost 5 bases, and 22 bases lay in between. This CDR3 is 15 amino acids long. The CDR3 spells CASLTRGSSAYGYTF. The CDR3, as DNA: TGTGCCAGCCTAACCAGGGGTTCTTCCGCTTATGGCTACACCTTC.

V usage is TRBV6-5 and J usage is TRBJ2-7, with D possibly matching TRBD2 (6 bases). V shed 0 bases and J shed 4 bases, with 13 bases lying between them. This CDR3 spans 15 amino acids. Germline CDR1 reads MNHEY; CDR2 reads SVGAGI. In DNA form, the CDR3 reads TGTGCCAGCAGTTACTCGGGGGTTGGAGGGTACGAGCAGTACTTC. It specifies CASSYSGVGGYEQYF.

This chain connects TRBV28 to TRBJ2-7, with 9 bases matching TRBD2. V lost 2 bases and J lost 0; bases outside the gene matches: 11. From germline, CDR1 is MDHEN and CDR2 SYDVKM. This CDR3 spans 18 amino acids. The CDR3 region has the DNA TGTGCCAGCAGTTTAAATCTTGGGCGGACTAGCGTCTCCTACGAGCAGTACTTC. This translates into CASSLNLGRTSVSYEQYF.

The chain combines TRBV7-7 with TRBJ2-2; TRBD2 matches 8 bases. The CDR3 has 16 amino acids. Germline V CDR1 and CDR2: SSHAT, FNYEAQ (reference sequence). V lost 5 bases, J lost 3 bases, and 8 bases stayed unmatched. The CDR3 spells CASSLGRASDTGELFF. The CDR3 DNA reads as TGTGCCAGCAGCCTCGGGAGGGCCTCCGACACCGGGGAGCTGTTTTTT.

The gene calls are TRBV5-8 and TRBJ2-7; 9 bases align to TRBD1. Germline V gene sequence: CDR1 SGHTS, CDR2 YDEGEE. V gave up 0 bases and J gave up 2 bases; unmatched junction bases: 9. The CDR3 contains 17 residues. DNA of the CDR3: TGTGCCAGCAGCTTGGTTAGGGGGACAGGGAGTCCCTACGAGCAGTACTTC. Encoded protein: CASSLVRGTGSPYEQYF.

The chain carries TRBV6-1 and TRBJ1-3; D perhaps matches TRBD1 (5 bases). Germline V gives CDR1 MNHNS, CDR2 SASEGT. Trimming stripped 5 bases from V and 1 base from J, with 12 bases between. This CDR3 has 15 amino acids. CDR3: CASSLQQVSGNTIYF. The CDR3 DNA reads TGTGCCAGCAGTCTGCAACAGGTTTCTGGAAACACCATATATTTT.

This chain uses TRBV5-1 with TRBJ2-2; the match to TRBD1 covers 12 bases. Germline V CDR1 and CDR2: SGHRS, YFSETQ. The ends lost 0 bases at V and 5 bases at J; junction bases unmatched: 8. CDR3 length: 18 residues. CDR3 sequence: CASSLVPPGQGATGELFF. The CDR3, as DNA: TGCGCCAGCAGCTTGGTACCTCCGGGACAGGGGGCAACCGGGGAGCTGTTTTTT. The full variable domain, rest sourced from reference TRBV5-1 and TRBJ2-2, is KAGVTQTPRYLIKTRGQQVTLSCSPISGHRSVSWYQQTPGQGLQFLFEYFSETQRNKGNFPGRFSGRQFSNSRSEMNVSTLELGDSALYLCASSLVPPGQGATGELFFGEGSRLTVL.

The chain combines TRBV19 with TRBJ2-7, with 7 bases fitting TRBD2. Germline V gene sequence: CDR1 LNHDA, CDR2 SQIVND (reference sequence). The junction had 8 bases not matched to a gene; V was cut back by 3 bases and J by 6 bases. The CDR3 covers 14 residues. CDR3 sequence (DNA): TGTGCCAGTAGTATCTGGCGGGAGCCATCCGAGCAGTACTTC. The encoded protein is CASSIWREPSEQYF.

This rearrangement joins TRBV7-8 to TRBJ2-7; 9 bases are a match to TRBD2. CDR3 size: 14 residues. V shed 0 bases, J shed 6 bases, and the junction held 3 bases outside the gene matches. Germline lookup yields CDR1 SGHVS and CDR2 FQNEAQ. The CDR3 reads CASSLAETSGEQYF. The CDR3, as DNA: TGTGCCAGCAGCTTAGCGGAGACTAGCGGCGAGCAGTACTTC.

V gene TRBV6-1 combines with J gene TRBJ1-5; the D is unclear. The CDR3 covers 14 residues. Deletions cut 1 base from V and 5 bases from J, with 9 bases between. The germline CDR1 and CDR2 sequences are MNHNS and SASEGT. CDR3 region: CASSEVGAHQPQHF. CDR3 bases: TGTGCCAGCAGTGAAGTAGGAGCCCATCAGCCCCAGCATTTT.

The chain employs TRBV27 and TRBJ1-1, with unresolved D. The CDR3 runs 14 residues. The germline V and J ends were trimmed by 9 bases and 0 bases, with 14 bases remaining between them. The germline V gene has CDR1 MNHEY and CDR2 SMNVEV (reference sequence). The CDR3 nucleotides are TGTGCCAGTCTCAGATTGGGAATGAACACTGAAGCTTTCTTT. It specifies CASLRLGMNTEAFF.

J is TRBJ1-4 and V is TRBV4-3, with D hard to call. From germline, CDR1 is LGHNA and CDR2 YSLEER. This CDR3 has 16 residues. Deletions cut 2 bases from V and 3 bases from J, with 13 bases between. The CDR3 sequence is CASSQHTGAANEKLFF. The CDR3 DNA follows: TGCGCCAGCAGCCAACATACCGGTGCGGCTAATGAAAAACTGTTTTTT.

The CDR3 DNA reads as TGTGCCAGCAGTTACTCTCCTACAGGGGCTGGAAACACCATATATTTT. Protein product: CASSYSPTGAGNTIYF. The chain couples TRBV6-6 to TRBJ1-3; the match to TRBD1 covers 7 bases. CDR1 MNHNY and CDR2 SVGAGI come from the germline V gene (reference sequence). V dropped 0 bases and J dropped 2; count of bases not matched to a gene: 4. This CDR3 is 16 amino acids long.

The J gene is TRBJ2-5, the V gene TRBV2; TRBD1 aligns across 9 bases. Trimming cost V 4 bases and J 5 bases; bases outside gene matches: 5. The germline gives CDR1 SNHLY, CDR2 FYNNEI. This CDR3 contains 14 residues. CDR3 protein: CASSVGTGRETQYF. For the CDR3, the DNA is TGTGCCAGCAGTGTTGGGACAGGGAGGGAGACCCAGTACTTC.

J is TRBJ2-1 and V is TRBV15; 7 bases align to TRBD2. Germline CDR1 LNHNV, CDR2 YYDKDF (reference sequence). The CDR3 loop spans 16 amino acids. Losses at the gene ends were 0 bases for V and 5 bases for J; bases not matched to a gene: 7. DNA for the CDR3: TGTGCCACCAGCAGAGAGCTAGCGGCCATCAACAATGAGCAGTTCTTC. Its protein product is CATSRELAAINNEQFF.

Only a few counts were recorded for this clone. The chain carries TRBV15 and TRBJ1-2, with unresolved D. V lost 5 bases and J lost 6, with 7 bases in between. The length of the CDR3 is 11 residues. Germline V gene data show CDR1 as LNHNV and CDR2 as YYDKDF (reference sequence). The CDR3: CATSSRHGYTF. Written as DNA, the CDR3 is TGTGCCACCAGCTCCAGACATGGCTACACCTTC.

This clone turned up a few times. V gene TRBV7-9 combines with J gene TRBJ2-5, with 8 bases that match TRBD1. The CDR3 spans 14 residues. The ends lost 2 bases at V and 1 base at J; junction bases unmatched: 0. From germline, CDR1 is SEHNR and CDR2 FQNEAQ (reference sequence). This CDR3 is CASSLTGGQETQYF. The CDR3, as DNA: TGTGCCAGCAGCTTAACAGGGGGCCAAGAGACCCAGTACTTC.

The CDR3 sequence: CASSLATGGWDTEAFF. The CDR3 nucleotides are TGTGCCAGCAGCTTAGCGACAGGGGGCTGGGACACTGAAGCTTTCTTT. The chain employs TRBV7-2 and TRBJ1-1; 10 nucleotides align to TRBD1. The CDR3 runs to 16 residues. V was clipped by 0 bases and J by 3 bases; unmatched bases: 4. Germline CDR1 and CDR2: SGHTA and FQGNSA.

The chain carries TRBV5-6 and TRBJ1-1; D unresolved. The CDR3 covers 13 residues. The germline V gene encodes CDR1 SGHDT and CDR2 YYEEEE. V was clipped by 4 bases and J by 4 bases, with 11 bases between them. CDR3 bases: TGTGCCAGCAGCCTAAGGGTGGGCACTGAAGCTTTCTTT. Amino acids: CASSLRVGTEAFF.

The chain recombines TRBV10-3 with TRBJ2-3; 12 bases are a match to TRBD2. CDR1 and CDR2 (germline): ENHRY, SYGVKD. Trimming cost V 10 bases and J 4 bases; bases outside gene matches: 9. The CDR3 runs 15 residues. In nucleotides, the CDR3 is TGTGCCACTGGGACTAGCGGGCCCCTCGCAGATACGCAGTATTTT. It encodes CATGTSGPLADTQYF.

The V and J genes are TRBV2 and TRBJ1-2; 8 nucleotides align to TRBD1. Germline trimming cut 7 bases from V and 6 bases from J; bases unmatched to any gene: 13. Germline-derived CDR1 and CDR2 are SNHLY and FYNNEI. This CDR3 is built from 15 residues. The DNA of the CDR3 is TGTGCCAGCATCCTTTCTACGGGACAGGAAGATGGCTACACCTTC. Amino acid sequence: CASILSTGQEDGYTF. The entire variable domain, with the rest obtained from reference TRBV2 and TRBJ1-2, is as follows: EPEVTQTPSHQVTQMGQEVILRCVPISNHLYFYWYRQILGQKVEFLVSFYNNEISEKSEIFDDQFSVERPDGSNFTLKIRSTKLEDSAMYFCASILSTGQEDGYTFGSGTRLTVV.

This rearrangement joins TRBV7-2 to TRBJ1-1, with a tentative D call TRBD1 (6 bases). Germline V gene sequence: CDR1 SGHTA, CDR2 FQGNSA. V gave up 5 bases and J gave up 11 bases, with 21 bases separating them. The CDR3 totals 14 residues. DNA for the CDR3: TGTGCCAGCAGCCCGCGGGGGCGCGAGGGTAGGGCTTTCTTT. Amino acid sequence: CASSPRGREGRAFF.

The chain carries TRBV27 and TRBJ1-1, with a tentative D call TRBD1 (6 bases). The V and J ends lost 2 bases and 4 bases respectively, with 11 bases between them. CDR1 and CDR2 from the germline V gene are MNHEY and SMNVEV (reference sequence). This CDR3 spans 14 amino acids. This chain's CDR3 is CASSLNRAGTEAFF. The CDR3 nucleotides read TGTGCCAGCAGTTTAAACAGGGCGGGCACTGAAGCTTTCTTT.